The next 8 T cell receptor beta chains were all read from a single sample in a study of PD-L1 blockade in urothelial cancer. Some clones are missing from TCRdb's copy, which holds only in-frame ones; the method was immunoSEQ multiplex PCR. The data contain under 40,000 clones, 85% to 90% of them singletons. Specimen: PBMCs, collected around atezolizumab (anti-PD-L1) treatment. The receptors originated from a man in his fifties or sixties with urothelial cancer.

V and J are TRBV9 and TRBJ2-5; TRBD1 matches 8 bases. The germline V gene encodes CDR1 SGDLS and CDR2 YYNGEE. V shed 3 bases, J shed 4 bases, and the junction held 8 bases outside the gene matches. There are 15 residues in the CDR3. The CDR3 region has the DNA TGTGCCAGCAGCGCCGGACAGGGCGCGCCAGAGACCCAGTACTTC. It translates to CASSAGQGAPETQYF.

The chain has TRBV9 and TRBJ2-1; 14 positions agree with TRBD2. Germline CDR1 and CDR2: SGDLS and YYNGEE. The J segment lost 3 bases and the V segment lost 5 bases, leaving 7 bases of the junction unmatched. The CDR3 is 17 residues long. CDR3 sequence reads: CASSYSGLAGVYNEQFF. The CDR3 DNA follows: TGTGCCAGCAGTTACTCGGGACTAGCGGGAGTCTACAATGAGCAGTTCTTC.

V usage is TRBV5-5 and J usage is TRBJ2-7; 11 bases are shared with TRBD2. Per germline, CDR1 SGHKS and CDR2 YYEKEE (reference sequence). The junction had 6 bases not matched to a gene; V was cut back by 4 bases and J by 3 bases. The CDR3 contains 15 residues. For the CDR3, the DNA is TGTGCCAGCAGCCCCTCACTAGCGGGAGTCTACGAGCAGTACTTC. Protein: CASSPSLAGVYEQYF.

Here the CDR3 DNA reads TGTGCCAGCAGCTTACAGGGGGCCCAAGAGACCCAGTACTTC. Translation gives CASSLQGAQETQYF. The chain has TRBV5-6 and TRBJ2-5, with 9 bases that match TRBD1. CDR1 is SGHDT, CDR2 YYEEEE, per germline. Trimming at V came to 2 bases and at J to 1 base, leaving 0 bases not matched to a gene. This CDR3 has 14 amino acids. The full variable domain, in which reference TRBV5-6 and TRBJ2-5 provide the parts outside the CDR3, is DAGVTQSPTHLIKTRGQQVTLRCSPKSGHDTVSWYQQALGQGPQFIFQYYEEEERQRGNFPDRFSGHQFPNYSSELNVNALLLGDSALYLCASSLQGAQETQYFGPGTRLLVL.

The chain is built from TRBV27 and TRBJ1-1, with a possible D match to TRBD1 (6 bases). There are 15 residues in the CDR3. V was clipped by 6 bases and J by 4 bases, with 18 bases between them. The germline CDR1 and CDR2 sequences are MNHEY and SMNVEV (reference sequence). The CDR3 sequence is CASRLLGGASTEAFF. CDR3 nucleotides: TGTGCCAGCAGGTTGCTGGGGGGGGCTAGCACTGAAGCTTTCTTT.

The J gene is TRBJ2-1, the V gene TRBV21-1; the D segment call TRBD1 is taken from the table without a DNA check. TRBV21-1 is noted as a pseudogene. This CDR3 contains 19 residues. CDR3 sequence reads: CASSLNPNGGRGRVREQFF. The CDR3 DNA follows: TGTGCCAGCAGCTTAAATCCCAATGGGGGCAGGGGGCGAGTTCGTGAGCAGTTCTTC.

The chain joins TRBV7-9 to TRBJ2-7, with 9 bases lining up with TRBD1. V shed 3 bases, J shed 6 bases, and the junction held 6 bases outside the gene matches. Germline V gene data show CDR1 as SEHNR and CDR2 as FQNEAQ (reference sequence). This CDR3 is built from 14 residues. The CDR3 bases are TGTGCCAGCAGCTTTCTCAGACAGGGGGGCGAGCAGTACTTC. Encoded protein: CASSFLRQGGEQYF.

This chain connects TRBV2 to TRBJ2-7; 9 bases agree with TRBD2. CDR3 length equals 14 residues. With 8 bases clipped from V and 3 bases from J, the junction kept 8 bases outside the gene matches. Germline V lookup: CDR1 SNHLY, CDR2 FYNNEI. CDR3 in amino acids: CASAAAGGRYEQYF. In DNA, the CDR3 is TGTGCCAGCGCGGCAGCGGGGGGCCGCTACGAGCAGTACTTC.